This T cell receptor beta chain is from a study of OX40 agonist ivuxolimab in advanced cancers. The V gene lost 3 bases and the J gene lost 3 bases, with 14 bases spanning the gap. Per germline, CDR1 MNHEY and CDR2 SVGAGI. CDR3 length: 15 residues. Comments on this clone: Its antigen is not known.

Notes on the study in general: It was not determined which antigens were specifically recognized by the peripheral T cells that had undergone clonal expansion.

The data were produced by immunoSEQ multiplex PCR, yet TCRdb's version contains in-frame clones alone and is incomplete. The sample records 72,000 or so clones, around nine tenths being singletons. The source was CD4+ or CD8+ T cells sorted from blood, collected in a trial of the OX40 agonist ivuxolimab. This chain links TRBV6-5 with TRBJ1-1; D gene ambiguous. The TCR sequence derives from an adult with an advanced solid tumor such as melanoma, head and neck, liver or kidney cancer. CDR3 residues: CASSYGVTRDTEAFF. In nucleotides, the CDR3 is TGTGCCAGCAGTTATGGTGTGACCAGAGACACTGAAGCTTTCTTT.